The rows below give T cell receptor beta chains drawn from one sample of a study of cytomegalovirus exposure and HLA in healthy donors. Clones were read by immunoSEQ multiplex PCR, and TCRdb kept only the in-frame ones, dropping some. Here the sample spans approximately 210,000 clones, roughly 80% being singletons. Sequencing was carried out using PBMCs. Every receptor here comes from a man aged 35 to 55 in good health and CMV-seropositive. The CDR3 runs from the conserved cysteine through the conserved F or W. A D gene is named only where the DNA matches it firmly. The size field is filled for only some rows; it gives once, few, many or a size class.

abundance	j_gene	d_gene	v_gene	CDR3aa	CDR3nt
once	TRBJ2-5	.	TRBV18	CASSRGERKTQYF	TGTGCCAGCTCACGGGGAGAACGGAAGACCCAGTACTTC
.	TRBJ1-2	.	TRBV29-1	CSVEDGTSNYGYTF	TGCAGCGTTGAAGATGGGACATCTAACTATGGCTACACCTTC
.	TRBJ2-5	.	TRBV5-1	CASSEPGDVETQYF	TGCGCCAGCAGCGAACCAGGGGATGTCGAGACCCAGTACTTC
.	TRBJ2-1	TRBD2	TRBV9	CASSVEGAGGGNEQFF	TGTGCCAGCAGCGTAGAGGGAGCGGGAGGGGGCAATGAGCAGTTCTTC
.	TRBJ1-6	.	TRBV25-1	CASSQTEFSYNSPLHF	TGTGCCAGCAGCCAGACTGAGTTCTCCTATAATTCACCCCTCCACTTT
once	TRBJ1-1	.	TRBV6-5	CASSTTGLAFF	TGTGCCAGCAGTACAACAGGGTTAGCTTTCTTT
.	TRBJ1-4	.	TRBV29-1	CSVATTGIEKLFF	TGCAGCGTTGCCACCACAGGGATTGAAAAACTGTTTTTT
.	TRBJ1-4	.	TRBV5-4	CASSRDGQNEKLFF	TGTGCCAGCAGCCGGGATGGACAGAATGAAAAACTGTTTTTT
.	TRBJ2-3	TRBD2	TRBV9	CASSGLAGGDTQYF	TGTGCCAGTAGTGGCCTAGCGGGAGGTGATACGCAGTATTTT
.	TRBJ2-7	.	TRBV18	CASSPISGDEQYF	TGTGCCAGCTCACCAATCTCGGGGGACGAGCAGTACTTC
.	TRBJ1-1	.	TRBV25-1	CASSDKRDGTEAFF	TGTGCCAGCAGTGACAAACGGGATGGGACTGAAGCTTTCTTT
.	TRBJ2-7	.	TRBV11-2	CASSLLPDRSYEQYF	TGTGCCAGCAGCCTCCTCCCGGACAGATCCTACGAGCAGTACTTC
.	TRBJ2-3	.	TRBV6-5	CASTPTGDSTDTQYF	TGTGCCAGCACCCCGACCGGGGATAGCACAGATACGCAGTATTTT
.	TRBJ1-2	.	TRBV6-5	CASRPVGSNYGYTF	TGTGCCAGCAGGCCAGTTGGGAGTAACTATGGCTACACCTTC
.	TRBJ2-4	.	TRBV27	CASSLRGVAKNIQYF	TGTGCCAGCAGTCTTAGAGGAGTAGCCAAAAACATTCAGTACTTC
.	TRBJ2-7	.	TRBV27	CASSPPGAEQYF	TGTGCCAGCAGTCCCCCCGGTGCCGAGCAGTACTTC
.	TRBJ1-5	TRBD1	TRBV19	CASSIEKGQGVVGNQPQHF	TGTGCCAGTAGTATAGAGAAGGGACAGGGAGTCGTCGGCAATCAGCCCCAGCATTTT
.	TRBJ2-7	.	TRBV7-8	CASSSLAESSYEQYF	TGTGCCAGCAGCTCCCTGGCGGAGAGCTCCTACGAGCAGTACTTC
few	TRBJ2-3	.	TRBV4-2	CASSQANTDTQYF	TGTGCCAGCAGCCAAGCTAACACAGATACGCAGTATTTT
.	TRBJ1-1	.	TRBV12-5	CASGLSGSAEAFF	TGTGCTAGTGGTTTGTCAGGGTCGGCTGAAGCTTTCTTT
.	TRBJ2-1	.	TRBV5-1	CASSLKLGFTNEQFF	TGCGCCAGCAGCTTGAAGCTCGGGTTCACTAATGAGCAGTTCTTC
once	TRBJ2-7	.	TRBV15	CATSTAPPHSYEQYF	TGTGCCACCAGCACCGCTCCGCCACACTCCTACGAGCAGTACTTC
few	TRBJ2-3	TRBD2	TRBV5-1	CATELGSGRADTQYF	TGCGCCACCGAGCTCGGGAGCGGGAGGGCAGATACGCAGTATTTT
.	TRBJ2-5	TRBD2	TRBV7-9	CASSLGGGRALRETQYF	TGTGCCAGCAGCTTAGGCGGCGGGAGGGCCCTCCGGGAGACCCAGTACTTC
.	TRBJ2-3	TRBD2	TRBV5-1	CASSSGLAGVTDMQYF	TGCGCCAGCAGCTCGGGACTAGCGGGAGTGACAGATATGCAGTATTTT
once	TRBJ2-5	TRBD2	TRBV9	CASSEELAGVLETQYF	TGTGCCAGCAGCGAAGAGCTAGCGGGAGTACTTGAGACCCAGTACTTC
.	TRBJ1-3	.	TRBV6-5	CASSSHSGGSGNTIYF	TGTGCCAGCAGTTCTCACTCCGGGGGGTCTGGAAACACCATATATTTT
.	TRBJ1-1	.	TRBV15	CATSTFNTEAFF	TGTGCCACCAGCACCTTTAACACTGAAGCTTTCTTT
.	TRBJ2-5	.	TRBV6-6	CASSYPDTKETQYF	TGTGCCAGCAGTTACCCAGATACCAAAGAGACCCAGTACTTC
.	TRBJ2-7	TRBD2	TRBV27	CASSFRREPSYEQYF	TGTGCCAGCAGTTTCAGGCGGGAGCCGTCCTACGAGCAGTACTTC
few	TRBJ1-5	.	TRBV4-1	CASSQDWENKQPQHF	TGCGCCAGCAGCCAAGACTGGGAGAACAAGCAGCCCCAGCATTTT
.	TRBJ1-1	TRBD1	TRBV11-1	CASSLRQGRNTEAFF	TGTGCCAGCAGCTTGCGACAGGGAAGGAACACTGAAGCTTTCTTT
.	TRBJ2-1	TRBD2	TRBV18	CASSKREASYNEQFF	TGTGCCAGCTCAAAGCGGGAGGCCTCCTACAATGAGCAGTTCTTC
.	TRBJ2-2	TRBD2	TRBV6-5	CASSYTSGGFRPELFF	TGTGCCAGCAGTTACACGAGCGGGGGCTTCCGCCCGGAGCTGTTTTTT
.	TRBJ2-7	TRBD2	TRBV5-6	CASSFGLAGGSAYEQYF	TGTGCCAGCAGCTTCGGACTAGCGGGAGGATCAGCCTACGAGCAGTACTTC
.	TRBJ2-2	.	TRBV7-7	CASSLALSNTGELFF	TGTGCTAGCAGCTTAGCGCTGAGTAACACCGGGGAGCTGTTTTTT
.	TRBJ2-2	TRBD2	TRBV6-5	CASSTSGRNTGELFF	TGTGCCAGCAGCACTAGCGGGAGAAACACCGGGGAGCTGTTTTTT
.	TRBJ2-1	.	TRBV30	CAWSGTGNEQFF	TGTGCCTGGAGTGGAACGGGCAATGAGCAGTTCTTC
.	TRBJ2-6	.	TRBV7-3	CASSTIGKGGAGANVLTF	TGTGCCAGCAGCACGATAGGGAAAGGGGGAGCTGGGGCCAACGTCCTGACTTTC
.	TRBJ2-7	.	TRBV28	CASSLGGGFYEQYF	TGTGCCAGCAGTTTGGGCGGGGGCTTCTACGAGCAGTACTTC
.	TRBJ1-2	.	TRBV7-9	CSSSWTSGGYTF	TGTTCCAGCAGCTGGACATCTGGGGGCTACACCTTC
.	TRBJ2-5	TRBD1	TRBV29-1	CSAARGTGKETQYF	TGCAGCGCTGCACGCGGGACAGGGAAAGAGACCCAGTACTTC
.	TRBJ2-5	TRBD2	TRBV5-1	CASSLALAGGPITGETQYF	TGCGCCAGCAGCTTGGCTTTAGCGGGAGGGCCAATAACAGGAGAGACCCAGTACTTC
.	TRBJ2-1	TRBD2	TRBV6-4	CASSDLAGGYNEQFF	TGTGCCAGCAGCGACCTAGCGGGAGGCTACAATGAGCAGTTCTTC
.	TRBJ1-2	TRBD1	TRBV19	CASSPSGTGGDYGYTF	TGTGCCAGTAGTCCTTCTGGGACAGGGGGCGACTATGGCTACACCTTC
.	TRBJ2-1	TRBD2	TRBV30	CAWTLRTSRSYNEQFF	TGTGCCTGGACTCTCAGGACTAGCCGATCCTACAATGAGCAGTTCTTC
.	TRBJ1-1	.	TRBV4-1	CASSQESVNTEAFF	TGCGCCAGCAGCCAAGAAAGCGTTAACACTGAAGCTTTCTTT
.	TRBJ2-5	TRBD2	TRBV2	CASTREGGGETQYF	TGTGCCAGCACCCGGGAGGGGGGGGGAGAGACCCAGTACTTC